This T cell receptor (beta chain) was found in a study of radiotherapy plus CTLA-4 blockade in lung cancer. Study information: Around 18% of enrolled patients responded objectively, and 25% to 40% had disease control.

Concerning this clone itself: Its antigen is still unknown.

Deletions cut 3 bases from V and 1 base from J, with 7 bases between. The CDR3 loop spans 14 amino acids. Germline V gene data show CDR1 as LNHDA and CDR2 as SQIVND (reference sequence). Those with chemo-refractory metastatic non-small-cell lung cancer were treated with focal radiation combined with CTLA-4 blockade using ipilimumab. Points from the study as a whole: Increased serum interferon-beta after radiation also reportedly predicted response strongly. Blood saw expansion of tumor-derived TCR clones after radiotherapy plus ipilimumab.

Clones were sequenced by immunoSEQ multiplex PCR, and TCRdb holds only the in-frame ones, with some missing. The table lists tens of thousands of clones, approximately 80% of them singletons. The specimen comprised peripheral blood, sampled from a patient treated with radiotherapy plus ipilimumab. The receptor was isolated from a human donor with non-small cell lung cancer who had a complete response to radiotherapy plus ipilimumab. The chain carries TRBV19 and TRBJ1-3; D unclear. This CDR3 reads CASSIKGSGNTIYF. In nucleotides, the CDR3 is TGTGCCAGTAGTATCAAAGGATCTGGAAACACCATATATTTT.